These 6 T cell receptor beta chains came from one sample sequenced in a study of T cells expressing NK-cell markers. No DNA is given; TCRdb re-called the 5' RACE reads and lists each CDR3 protein once. This sample's clone table lists fewer than 400,000 distinct CDR3 sequences. The sample comprised blood T cells: a sorted CD56 or NKG2C T cell subset, CD4+ or CD8+ T cells, or bulk PBMC T cells (not recorded which). The receptor source for this set is a woman aged 45-65 years in good health.

This sequence joins TRBV10-2 and TRBJ2-7. This CDR3 is 13 amino acids long. Per germline, CDR1 WSHSY and CDR2 SAAADI. The CDR3 protein is CATSDRTSYEQYF.

The gene calls are TRBV5-1 and TRBJ2-4; TCRdb proposes TRBD1, but this gene call is untestable without DNA. Germline values: CDR1 SGHRS, CDR2 YFSETQ. This CDR3 region has 17 residues. The CDR3 loop is CASSKGARIEAKNIQYF.

This chain links TRBV5-6 with TRBJ2-1; absent DNA, TCRdb's TRBD1 call cannot be checked. The CDR3 covers 18 residues. CDR1 SGHDT and CDR2 YYEEEE come from the germline V gene. CDR3 sequence: CASSSSKTRTGGWHEQFF. The whole variable domain, remainder taken from reference TRBV5-6 and TRBJ2-1, is DAGVTQSPTHLIKTRGQQVTLRCSPKSGHDTVSWYQQALGQGPQFIFQYYEEEERQRGNFPDRFSGHQFPNYSSELNVNALLLGDSALYLCASSSSKTRTGGWHEQFFGPGTRLTVL.

V is TRBV20-1 and J is TRBJ2-2; the TCRdb D gene call, TRBD2, has no DNA to confirm it. Germline lookup yields CDR1 DFQATT and CDR2 SNEGSKA (reference sequence). CDR3 size: 18 residues. The CDR3 here is CSARDWGLAGMNTGELFF.

The chain couples TRBV28 to TRBJ2-1; TCRdb's D gene call, TRBD2, goes unchecked for lack of DNA. CDR1 is MDHEN and CDR2 is SYDVKM in the germline V gene. The CDR3 runs 13 residues. This CDR3 is CASSPDFYNEQFF.

The rearrangement uses TRBV7-9 and TRBJ1-5. Germline V gene sequence: CDR1 SEHNR, CDR2 FQNEAQ (reference sequence). This CDR3 has 12 amino acids. CDR3 loop: CATNREGQPQHF.